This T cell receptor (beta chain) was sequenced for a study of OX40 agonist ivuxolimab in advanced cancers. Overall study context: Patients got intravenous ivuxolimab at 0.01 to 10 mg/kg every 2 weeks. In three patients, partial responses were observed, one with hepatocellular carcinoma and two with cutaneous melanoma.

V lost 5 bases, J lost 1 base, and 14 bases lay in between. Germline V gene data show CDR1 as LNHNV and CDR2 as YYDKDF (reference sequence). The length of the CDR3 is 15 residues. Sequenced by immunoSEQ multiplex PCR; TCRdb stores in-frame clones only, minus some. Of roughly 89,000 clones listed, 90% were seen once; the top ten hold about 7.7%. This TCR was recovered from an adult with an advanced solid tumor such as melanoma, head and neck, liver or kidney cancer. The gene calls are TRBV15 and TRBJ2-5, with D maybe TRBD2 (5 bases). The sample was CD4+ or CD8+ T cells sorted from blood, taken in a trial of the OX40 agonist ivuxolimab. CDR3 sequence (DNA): TGTGCCACCAGCGATCTCCGAAGCGGCCAAGAGACCCAGTACTTC. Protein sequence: CATSDLRSGQETQYF. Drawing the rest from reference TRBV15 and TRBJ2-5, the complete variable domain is DAMVIQNPRYQVTQFGKPVTLSCSQTLNHNVMYWYQQKSSQAPKLLFHYYDKDFNNEADTPDNFQSRRPNTSFCFLDIRSPGLGDTAMYLCATSDLRSGQETQYFGPGTRLLVL.